A single sample gave rise to the 22 T cell receptor beta chains below, sequenced in a study of blood T cells in healthy people across ages. With a J-beta primer mix and a sample-barcoded 5' primer, a second PCR ran roughly 6 to 11 cycles. In TCRdb, the 5' RACE reads were re-called with MiXCR into one record per CDR3 protein. The sample records about 1.7 million distinct CDR3 sequences, roughly 28% being singletons. Sequencing input: blood. These receptor sequences come from a woman aged 25-40 years in good health.

As to this clonotype: This could be a read error, since a much larger clone is one nucleotide away. This rearrangement joins TRBV20-1 to TRBJ2-3; D not certain. The CDR3 runs 12 residues. Germline V gene lookup returns CDR1 DFQATT and CDR2 SNEGSKA (reference sequence). The CDR3 region has the DNA TGCAATGCTCTCCTGCCCACAGATACGCAGTATTTT. Residues: CNALLPTDTQYF.

As concerns this clonotype: The junction departs from the called germline gene at one end, perhaps through a read error. The chain couples TRBV2 to TRBJ2-5, with D tentatively TRBD1 (5 bases). CDR3 length equals 14 residues. The germline V gene encodes CDR1 SNHLY and CDR2 FYNNEI. The CDR3 coding sequence is TGTGCCAGCAGACTGGGGTTGGGGCAAGATACCCAGTACTTC. Protein product: CASRLGLGQDTQYF.

This clonotype was observed a few times. Since a much larger clone is just one base distant, this may be a read error. The chain carries TRBV3-1 and TRBJ2-1, with TRBD2 matching 9 bases. In germline, CDR1 is LGHDT, CDR2 YNNKEL (reference sequence). This CDR3 has 17 residues. J lost 10 bases, V lost 0 bases, and 13 bases had no gene match. The CDR3 coding sequence is TGTGCCAGCAGCCAAGATCGCAGCGGGAGGTTCTCCTACGAGCAGTTCTTC. This codes for CASSQDRSGRFSYEQFF.

This clonotype was observed many times. This chain uses TRBV12-3 or TRBV12-4 with TRBJ2-1; D is perhaps TRBD1 (6 bases). CDR3 length equals 15 residues. Trimming removed 3 bases at V and 5 bases at J, with 14 bases between. DNA for the CDR3: TGTGCCAGCAGTTTCAGTCGCTACAGGGACAATGAGCAGTTCTTC. It encodes CASSFSRYRDNEQFF.

The rearrangement uses TRBV11-2 and TRBJ2-3; D possibly corresponds to TRBD2 (6 bases). Trimming took off 1 base at V and 7 bases at J, with 12 bases between the two ends. The CDR3 sequence is 14 residues long. The germline V gene has CDR1 SGHAT and CDR2 FQNNGV. The CDR3 here is CASSLALAPYTQYF. The CDR3 DNA follows: TGTGCCAGCAGCTTAGCACTAGCACCCTATACGCAGTATTTT.

J is TRBJ2-7 and V is TRBV28; D could derive from TRBD1 or TRBD2 (5 bases each). V was shortened by 7 bases and J by 2 bases, with 15 bases between the two germline ends. This CDR3 has 14 amino acids. Germline V gives CDR1 MDHEN, CDR2 SYDVKM. The DNA of the CDR3 is TGTGCCAGCATGGTTCCGGGGCCCACCTACGAGCAGTACTTC. It specifies CASMVPGPTYEQYF.

The rearrangement links TRBV2 to TRBJ2-3; D ambiguous. This CDR3 has 14 amino acids. The V gene's germline CDR1 is SNHLY and CDR2 FYNNEI. Trimming removed 3 bases from V and 4 bases from J, with 11 bases in between. The CDR3 is CASSDISWADTQYF. Here the CDR3 DNA reads TGTGCCAGCAGTGACATCTCATGGGCAGATACGCAGTATTTT.

In regard to this clonotype: A much larger clone sits a single nucleotide away, making a read error possible. The rearrangement links TRBV11-2 to TRBJ2-1, with D unresolved. Germline V lookup: CDR1 SGHAT, CDR2 FQNNGV. The CDR3 has 12 residues. The V end was cut by 0 bases, the J end by 7 bases, with 4 bases between. CDR3 amino acids: CASSLEENEQFF. As DNA, the CDR3 is TGTGCCAGCAGCTTAGAAGAGAATGAGCAGTTCTTC.

This clonotype has a single count. The chain joins TRBV7-2 to TRBJ1-2; no reliable D call. Germline V gene sequence: CDR1 SGHTA, CDR2 FQGNSA. The V end lost 2 bases, the J end lost 6 bases, and 19 bases lay between the germline ends. The CDR3 spans 16 residues. The CDR3 reads CASSLFSPGSQHGYTF. In DNA, the CDR3 is TGTGCCAGCAGCTTATTTTCCCCGGGGAGCCAGCATGGCTACACCTTC.

This clonotype has only a few counts. The chain combines TRBV11-2 with TRBJ2-5, with unresolved D. The CDR3 totals 13 residues. V dropped 0 bases and J dropped 4 bases, with 6 bases sitting between them. CDR1 is SGHAT and CDR2 is FQNNGV in the germline V gene. This CDR3 is CASSLDGPETQYF. CDR3 in DNA: TGTGCCAGCAGCTTAGATGGGCCAGAGACCCAGTACTTC.

This clonotype occurred a few times. The chain joins TRBV9 to TRBJ1-1; 7 nucleotides line up with TRBD1. The CDR3 consists of 15 residues. Germline V gene sequence: CDR1 SGDLS, CDR2 YYNGEE. The trim removed 2 bases at V and 3 bases at J, leaving 7 bases unmatched. CDR3 coding DNA: TGTGCCAGCAGCGTTCAAGGGGGCGCGGACACTGAAGCTTTCTTT. Translation gives CASSVQGGADTEAFF.

This clonotype appeared many times. The V gene is TRBV5-1, the J gene TRBJ2-7; 12 nucleotides agree with TRBD2. With V trimmed by 4 bases and J by 2 bases, 4 bases remained unmatched. The CDR3 sequence is 15 residues long. Germline CDR1 SGHRS, CDR2 YFSETQ. This CDR3 is CASSLRLAGAYEQYF. DNA for the CDR3: TGCGCCAGCAGCCTAAGACTAGCGGGAGCCTACGAGCAGTACTTC.

In its sample, this clonotype was seen once. Given a much more abundant clone one base away, this may be a read error. This chain uses TRBV12-3 or TRBV12-4 with TRBJ2-1; TRBD2 aligns across 7 bases. CDR3 length: 14 residues. V dropped 8 bases and J dropped 13; count of bases not matched to a gene: 17. This CDR3 reads CASGALAGVETQFF. The CDR3 nucleotides are TGTGCCAGCGGGGCTCTGGCGGGAGTCGAGACCCAGTTCTTC.

This chain uses TRBV5-1 with TRBJ1-1, with 7 nucleotides matching TRBD1. In germline, CDR1 is SGHRS, CDR2 YFSETQ. Trimming at V came to 1 base and at J to 3 bases, leaving 6 bases not matched to a gene. The CDR3 runs to 15 residues. The CDR3 coding sequence is TGCGCCAGCAGCTTGCTATACAGGGGAGACACTGAAGCTTTCTTT. Translation gives CASSLLYRGDTEAFF.

This clonotype came up a few times. The chain combines TRBV27 with TRBJ2-7; 7 nucleotides align to TRBD1. CDR1 and CDR2 from the germline V gene are MNHEY and SMNVEV (reference sequence). The V segment lost 2 bases and the J segment 5 bases; nucleotides outside the gene matches: 6. This CDR3 has 14 residues. The CDR3 bases are TGTGCCAGCAGTTTAACCCCACAGGGGCACGAGCAGTACTTC. Translated, it gives CASSLTPQGHEQYF.

The genes are TRBV7-7 and TRBJ2-5; D call uncertain. V was cut by 4 bases and J by 7 bases, with 22 bases left in between. The CDR3 runs 16 residues. In germline, CDR1 is SSHAT, CDR2 FNYEAQ (reference sequence). CDR3 bases: TGTGCCAGCAGCTCGGACCGGGCCGCCCTCAGAGGGACCCAGTACTTC. Its protein is CASSSDRAALRGTQYF.

The chain is built from TRBV6-5 and TRBJ2-1; 9 bases line up with TRBD2. With 6 bases clipped from V and 10 bases from J, the junction kept 10 bases outside the gene matches. CDR1 is MNHEY and CDR2 is SVGAGI in the germline V gene. This CDR3 spans 14 amino acids. In nucleotides, the CDR3 is TGTGCCAGCAGCCGGCTTAGCGGGAGTGGCGAGCAGTTCTTC. It codes for CASSRLSGSGEQFF.

About this clonotype itself: Germline is not matched at one junction end, which may reflect a read error. The gene calls are TRBV9 and TRBJ2-7, with 13 bases matching TRBD2. This CDR3 comprises 16 residues. Germline lookup yields CDR1 SGDLS and CDR2 YYNGEE. For the CDR3, the DNA is TGTGCCAGCAGCTCCGGACTAGCGGGGGCGGGGTACGGGCAGTACTTC. Residues: CASSSGLAGAGYGQYF.

This clonotype was observed a handful of times. The V call is TRBV5-6, the J call TRBJ2-1, with a weak D call TRBD2 (6 bases). CDR1 is SGHDT, CDR2 YYEEEE, per germline. Trimming left V 1 base short and J 7 bases short, with 21 bases between. The CDR3 is made up of 17 amino acids. CDR3 DNA: TGTGCCAGCAGCTTGAGGGCCCCTACCCTTGGGGGGAATGAGCAGTTCTTC. Residues: CASSLRAPTLGGNEQFF.

The chain links TRBV24-1 to TRBJ2-5; 10 positions match TRBD2. The V gene end was trimmed by 0 bases and the J gene end by 5 bases; junction bases not matched to a gene: 2. The CDR3 covers 15 residues. Germline lookup yields CDR1 KGHDR and CDR2 SFDVKD. The CDR3 sequence is CATSDLLAGVETQYF. Written as DNA, the CDR3 is TGTGCCACCAGTGATTTGCTAGCGGGGGTTGAGACCCAGTACTTC.

The chain carries TRBV5-1 and TRBJ2-4; TRBD2 might be the D (6 bases). The end of the DNA is better explained by TRBJ2-7, so the J call may be wrong. CDR1 and CDR2 (germline): SGHRS, YFSETQ. The CDR3 has 14 amino acids. The CDR3 reads CASSLGRDTYEQYF. CDR3 coding DNA: TGCGCCAGCAGCTTGGGGCGGGATACCTACGAGCAGTACTTC.

This clonotype is a singleton in its sample. An end of the junction differs from the germline gene, which may be a read error. This chain joins TRBV2 and TRBJ2-4, with TRBD1 matching over 9 bases. The assigned J gene may be wrong: the sequence end matches TRBJ2-7 better. CDR1 is SNHLY, CDR2 FYNNEI, per germline. The CDR3 spans 14 residues. The CDR3 sequence: CAGREPGTGSEQYF. As DNA, the CDR3 is TGTGCCGGCAGGGAGCCCGGGACAGGGTCCGAGCAGTACTTC.